Reported below is one T cell receptor beta chain. Its specificity is not known. V was pared by 5 bases and J by 8 bases, with 12 bases between. This CDR3 is built from 12 residues. Germline V gives CDR1 SQVTM, CDR2 ANQGSEA. These data are taken from a study of beta chain features in type 1 diabetes. General observations from the study: VDJ junctions in type 1 diabetes patients carried more deletions and fewer insertions. Patients' naive, central memory and Treg TCRB repertoires seemed closer to one another than those of healthy donors.

Naive, central memory, regulatory and stem cell-like memory cells within the CD4+ compartment were sorted using CD45RO/CCR7/CD25/CD127/CD95/CD27. Post-sort purity exceeded 98% for all sorted populations. Sequencing targeted expressed TCRB transcripts, as all isolated RNA had been reverse transcribed. The method was immunoSEQ multiplex PCR; TCRdb's version includes in-frame clones alone and lacks a portion of them. The sample records hundreds of thousands of clones, roughly 15% being singletons. The chain recombines TRBV29-1 with TRBJ1-4; perhaps TRBD1 as D (5 bases). The origin of this receptor is a man younger than 30 in good health. Sequenced material: naive CD4+ T cells from blood. CDR3 sequence reads: CSVRGGGEKLFF. CDR3 DNA: TGCAGCGTTCGGGGCGGAGGCGAAAAACTGTTTTTT.